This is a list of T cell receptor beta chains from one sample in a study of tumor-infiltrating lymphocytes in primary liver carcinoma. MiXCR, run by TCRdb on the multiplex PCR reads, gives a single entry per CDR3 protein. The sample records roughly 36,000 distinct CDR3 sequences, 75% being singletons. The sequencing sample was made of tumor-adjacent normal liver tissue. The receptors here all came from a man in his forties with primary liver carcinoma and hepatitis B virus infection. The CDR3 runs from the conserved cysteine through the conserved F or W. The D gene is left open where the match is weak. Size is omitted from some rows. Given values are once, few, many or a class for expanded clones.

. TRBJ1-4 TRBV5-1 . CARSLDGFEKLLF TGCGCCAGGAGCTTGGACGGGTTTGAAAAACTGCTTTTT
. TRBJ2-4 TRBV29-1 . CSVVVGDIGKNIQYF TGCAGCGTTGTCGTAGGAGACATAGGCAAAAACATTCAGTACTTC
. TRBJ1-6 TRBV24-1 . CATSDSRTVSSYNSPLHF TGTGCCACCAGTGACTCCAGGACGGTGAGCTCCTATAATTCACCTCTCCACTTT
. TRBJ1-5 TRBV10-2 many CASKSAGSNQPQHF TGCGCCAGCAAGAGCGCTGGGAGCAATCAGCCCCAGCATTTT
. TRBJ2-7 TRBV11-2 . CASSSNSNSYGQYF TGTGCCAGCAGCTCTAACAGCAACTCCTACGGGCAATACTTC
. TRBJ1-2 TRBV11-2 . CVSSPDSYIF TGTGTCAGCAGCCCCGATAGCTACATCTTC
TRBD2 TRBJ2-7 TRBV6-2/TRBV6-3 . CAISTPTSGGYEQYF TGTGCCATCAGCACTCCGACTAGCGGAGGGTACGAACAGTACTTC
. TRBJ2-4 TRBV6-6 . CASSYSTSGIAINIQYF TGTGCCAGCAGTTACTCGACGTCAGGGATCGCTATAAACATTCAGTACTTC
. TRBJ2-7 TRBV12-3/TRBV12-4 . CASCEEVYEQYF TGTGCCAGCTGTGAGGAGGTTTACGAGCAGTACTTC
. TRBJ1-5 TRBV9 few CASSGGQGDQPQHF TGTGCCAGCAGCGGGGGGCAGGGTGATCAGCCCCAGCATTTT
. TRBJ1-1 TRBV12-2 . CAARLISRGGLMNSEAFF TGTGCAGCTCGCTTAATCTCACGTGGCGGTCTCATGAACAGTGAAGCTTTCTTT
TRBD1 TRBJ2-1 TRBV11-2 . CASGIDRERFF TGTGCCAGCGGCATTGACAGGGAGCGGTTCTTC
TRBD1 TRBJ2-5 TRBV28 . CASSLRRGNQETQYF TGTGCCAGCAGTCTCCGCAGGGGGAACCAAGAGACCCAGTACTTC
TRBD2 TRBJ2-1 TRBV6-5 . CVSSYGVGGTNEQFF TGTGTCAGCAGTTACGGGGTGGGAGGGACCAATGAGCAGTTCTTC
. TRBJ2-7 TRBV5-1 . CSSSLAGGESEQYF TGCTCCAGCAGCTTGGCAGGAGGTGAATCCGAGCAGTACTTC
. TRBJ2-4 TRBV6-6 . CASSYSTSGIVKNIQYF TGTGCCAGCAGTTACTCGACGTCAGGGATCGTCAAAAACATACAGTACTTC
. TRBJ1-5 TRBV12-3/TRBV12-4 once CASTQGTAKSQPQHF TGTGCCAGCACGCAGGGCACCGCAAAAAGTCAGCCCCAGCATTTT
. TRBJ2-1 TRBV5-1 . CAISLKISGNLGEQFF TGCGCCATCAGCCTTAAAATATCGGGAAATTTAGGTGAGCAGTTCTTC
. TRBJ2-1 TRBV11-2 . CASSFEGGGRFNEQFF TGTGCTAGCAGCTTTGAGGGGGGGGGGCGCTTCAATGAGCAGTTCTTC
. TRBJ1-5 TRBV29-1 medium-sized CSVSGSNQPQHF TGCAGCGTTTCAGGTAGCAATCAGCCCCAGCATTTT
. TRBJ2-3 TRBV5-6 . CTSSRLATQYF TGTACCAGCAGCCGATTGGCTACGCAGTATTTT
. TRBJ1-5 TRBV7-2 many CASSLDSRNQPQHF TGTGCCAGCAGCTTAGACAGTCGCAATCAGCCCCAGCATTTT
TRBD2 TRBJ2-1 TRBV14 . CASSAVAGWLNNGQFF TGTGCCAGCAGTGCCGTAGCGGGATGGCTAAACAATGGGCAATTCTTC
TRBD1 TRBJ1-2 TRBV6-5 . CASSVGTGYTF TGTGCCAGCAGTGTCGGGACAGGTTACACCTTC
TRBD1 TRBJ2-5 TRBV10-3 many CAISESAGGNRQETQYF TGTGCCATCAGTGAATCGGCAGGGGGAAATAGACAAGAGACCCAGTACTTC
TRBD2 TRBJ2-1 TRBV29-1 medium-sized CSAQGLGGDEQFF TGCAGCGCCCAAGGACTAGGAGGGGATGAGCAGTTCTTC
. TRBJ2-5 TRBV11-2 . CASNPVGLVPETQYF TGTGCCAGCAACCCCGTCGGTCTAGTCCCAGAGACTCAGTACTTC